One and the same sample provided the 13 T cell receptor beta chains below, sequenced in a study of shared clonotypes between healthy human individuals. Profiling relied on immunoSEQ multiplex PCR, and the TCRdb table lists in-frame clones only, not all of them. The sample has some 660,000 clones, 55% to 85% seen once; the top ten hold 1.5% to 2%. The sample consisted of memory CD4+ T cells sorted from blood. The subset was: CD45RA-negative fraction. The receptors originated from a woman aged 25 to 45 in good health.

The chain employs TRBV6-1 and TRBJ2-7; D might be TRBD1 or TRBD2, each matching 6 bases. The CDR3 totals 14 residues. The germline V and J ends were trimmed by 7 bases and 3 bases, with 16 bases remaining between them. Germline CDR1 reads MNHNS; CDR2 reads SASEGT. CDR3 region: CASNLRGALYEQYF. The CDR3 DNA sequence: TGTGCCAGCAACCTTAGGGGGGCCCTCTACGAGCAGTACTTC.

This chain uses TRBV5-1 with TRBJ1-3; D gene unclear. This CDR3 is 16 amino acids long. Trimming left V 0 bases short and J 0 bases short, with 10 bases between. Germline-derived CDR1 and CDR2 are SGHRS and YFSETQ. The CDR3, as DNA: TGCGCCAGCAGCTTGGCCGGGATAAGCTCTGGAAACACCATATATTTT. It specifies CASSLAGISSGNTIYF.

This chain connects TRBV2 to TRBJ2-2; 7 nucleotides line up with TRBD2. Germline lookup yields CDR1 SNHLY and CDR2 FYNNEI. The CDR3 is made up of 16 amino acids. V gave up 6 bases and J gave up 6 bases; unmatched junction bases: 13. In DNA form, the CDR3 reads TGTGCCAGCAGAAGGAATGGCGGGAGTCTATCCGGGGAGCTGTTTTTT. Its protein is CASRRNGGSLSGELFF.

The chain couples TRBV18 to TRBJ2-7, with D possibly TRBD2 on 5 matching bases. CDR1 and CDR2 from the germline V gene are KGHSH and LQKENI. CDR3 length: 14 residues. The V gene lost 5 bases and the J gene lost 3 bases, with 14 bases spanning the gap. The CDR3 sequence: CASSYGQRDYEQYF. In DNA, the CDR3 is TGTGCCAGCTCATATGGCCAACGGGACTACGAGCAGTACTTC.

This clone appeared many times. The V call is TRBV21-1, the J call TRBJ2-3; the DNA was not used to check the table's D call, TRBD2. TRBV21-1 is described as a pseudogene. The CDR3 is 16 residues long. For the CDR3, the DNA is TGTGCCAGCAGCCCCGATCGGGGAGCGGGCACAGATACGCAGTATTTT. Translated, it gives CASSPDRGAGTDTQYF.

The chain carries TRBV29-1 and TRBJ1-1, with unresolved D. CDR1 is SQVTM, CDR2 ANQGSEA, per germline. This CDR3 region has 13 residues. With 0 bases removed from V and 4 bases from J, the gap between germline ends came to 9 bases. CDR3 DNA sequence: TGCAGCGTTGAAGATCGGGGTGGCACTGAAGCTTTCTTT. It specifies CSVEDRGGTEAFF.

This clone appeared a few times. The rearrangement uses TRBV30 and TRBJ2-7, with TRBD1 matching 8 bases. V dropped 1 base and J dropped 1; count of bases not matched to a gene: 9. CDR1 and CDR2 from the germline V gene are GTSNPN and SVGIG (reference sequence). CDR3 length equals 16 residues. Here the CDR3 reads CAWSATSGTGSYEQYF. In nucleotides, the CDR3 is TGTGCCTGGAGTGCCACCTCCGGGACAGGTTCCTACGAGCAGTACTTC.

This clone was found a few times. At the DNA level, this CDR3 is encoded by other sequences in the same sample as well. The J gene is TRBJ2-3, the V gene TRBV4-1, with D perhaps TRBD1 (6 bases). The CDR3 has 14 residues. Trimming took off 3 bases at V and 1 base at J, with 8 bases between the two ends. Germline CDR1 MGHRA, CDR2 YSYEKL. Here the CDR3 reads CASSHPGGTDTQYF. The DNA of the CDR3 is TGCGCCAGCAGCCATCCAGGGGGCACAGATACGCAGTATTTT.

The chain employs TRBV7-8 and TRBJ2-2; 7 positions match TRBD2. The germline gives CDR1 SGHVS, CDR2 FQNEAQ. This CDR3 region has 16 residues. Trimming cost V 3 bases and J 5 bases; bases outside gene matches: 9. This chain's CDR3 is CASSFEAGRGTGELFF. DNA of the CDR3: TGTGCCAGCAGCTTCGAAGCGGGGAGGGGTACCGGGGAGCTGTTTTTT.

This chain joins TRBV11-2 and TRBJ2-1, with D uncertain. Germline CDR1 reads SGHAT; CDR2 reads FQNNGV. V was clipped by 1 base and J by 5 bases, with 9 bases between them. The CDR3 runs 14 residues. The DNA of the CDR3 is TGTGCCAGCAGCTTAGGAGCCCAGAACAATGAGCAGTTCTTC. Its protein is CASSLGAQNNEQFF.

This clone was observed at least ten times. V is TRBV7-9 and J is TRBJ2-5; D remains ambiguous. The CDR3 has 16 residues. Looked up from germline, CDR1 is SEHNR and CDR2 is FQNEAQ (reference sequence). V lost 1 base to trimming and J lost 4 bases, with 16 bases between them. CDR3 bases: TGTGCCAGCAGCTTAGATTCCAGGCGGCCGCGAGAGACCCAGTACTTC. It yields the protein CASSLDSRRPRETQYF.

The V gene is TRBV5-6, the J gene TRBJ2-3; D ambiguous. Germline V gives CDR1 SGHDT, CDR2 YYEEEE. This CDR3 spans 16 amino acids. V lost 6 bases, J lost 0 bases, and 17 bases lay in between. The CDR3 DNA follows: TGTGCCAGCACCCGCCGCACAGTAAAAAGCACAGATACGCAGTATTTT. Protein sequence: CASTRRTVKSTDTQYF. Based on the CDR3 plus reference TRBV5-6 and TRBJ2-3, the full variable domain is DAGVTQSPTHLIKTRGQQVTLRCSPKSGHDTVSWYQQALGQGPQFIFQYYEEEERQRGNFPDRFSGHQFPNYSSELNVNALLLGDSALYLCASTRRTVKSTDTQYFGPGTRLTVL.

Comment on this clone: Different DNA sequences within this sample yield the same CDR3. This CDR3 reads CASSLDRYSYEQYF. CDR3 coding DNA: TGTGCCAGCAGTTTAGACAGGTACTCCTACGAGCAGTACTTC. The chain links TRBV27 to TRBJ2-7; TRBD1 might be the D (6 bases). The germline V and J ends were trimmed by 2 bases and 0 bases, with 8 bases remaining between them. Germline CDR1 MNHEY, CDR2 SMNVEV (reference sequence). This CDR3 is built from 14 residues.